This T cell receptor beta chain was sequenced for a study of blood T cell repertoires in COVID-19. Per the authors' pipeline: Estimated nucleated cell counts came from reference gene primer amplification. Measured with immunoSEQ multiplex PCR; TCRdb has only the in-frame clones, and not every one. The V and J calls and clone size come from that table; D and trimming were worked out from the DNA. The profile shows 80,000 to 90,000 clones, about 85% of them singletons. Between the trimmed V and J ends, which lost 10 bases and 7 bases, there was a span of 16 bases. Per germline, CDR1 MDHEN and CDR2 SYDVKM. This CDR3 is 13 amino acids long.

V is TRBV28 and J is TRBJ1-4; no definite D call. The TCR sequence derives from a woman older than 75 with COVID-19, enrolled during active disease. Sequenced input: peripheral blood. CDR3 nucleotides: TGTGCCACCACAACTCCTCGCGGTGAAAAACTGTTTTTT. Its translation is CATTTPRGEKLFF.